One sample yielded the 9 T cell receptor beta chains listed below, sequenced in a study of OX40 agonist ivuxolimab in advanced cancers. Library prep was done by the immunoSEQ multiplex PCR assay. As stored in TCRdb, this immuneACCESS dataset retains in-frame rearrangements with V and J assigned. A fraction of the clones does not appear; measured against another copy, unresolved V genes explain less than half of the discrepancy, and the remainder lacks a known reason. In this sample the table shows some 37,000 clones, about nine tenths of which occur a single time. The leading ten clones occupy about 4.2% of the sample. The sequenced sample was CD4+ or CD8+ T cells sorted from blood, obtained in a trial of the OX40 agonist ivuxolimab. These receptors all come from an adult with an advanced solid tumor such as melanoma, head and neck, liver or kidney cancer.

This chain uses TRBV5-1 with TRBJ2-1, with TRBD2 matching 9 bases. Germline V CDR1 and CDR2: SGHRS, YFSETQ. The CDR3 has 14 amino acids. Trimming took 5 bases from V and 6 from J; bases not matched to a gene: 6. CDR3 DNA sequence: TGCGCCAGCAGTCCCGGGACTAGCTTCAATGAGCAGTTCTTC. This codes for CASSPGTSFNEQFF.

CDR3 nucleotides: TGTGCCAGTAAAAGGGGGCTCGGCACAGATACGCAGTATTTT. Translation: CASKRGLGTDTQYF. The chain couples TRBV19 to TRBJ2-3, with 7 bases matching TRBD1. The junction had 5 bases not matched to a gene; V was cut back by 7 bases and J by 1 base. Germline values: CDR1 LNHDA, CDR2 SQIVND (reference sequence). The CDR3 sequence is 14 residues long. Using reference TRBV19 and TRBJ2-3 for the parts outside the CDR3, the full variable domain is DGGITQSPKYLFRKEGQNVTLSCEQNLNHDAMYWYRQDPGQGLRLIYYSQIVNDFQKGDIAEGYSVSREKKESFPLTVTSAQKNPTAFYLCASKRGLGTDTQYFGPGTRLTVL.

The genes are TRBV28 and TRBJ2-3; D ambiguous. The germline CDR1 and CDR2 sequences are MDHEN and SYDVKM. With 1 base removed from V and 2 bases from J, the gap between germline ends came to 10 bases. CDR3 length: 15 residues. The CDR3 region is CASSLFLLITDTQYF. The CDR3 DNA reads TGTGCCAGCAGTTTATTTTTACTAATCACAGATACGCAGTATTTT. Full variable domain (outside the CDR3, taken from reference TRBV28 and TRBJ2-3): DVKVTQSSRYLVKRTGEKVFLECVQDMDHENMFWYRQDPGLGLRLIYFSYDVKMKEKGDIPEGYSVSREKKERFSLILESASTNQTSMYLCASSLFLLITDTQYFGPGTRLTVL.

V and J are TRBV28 and TRBJ2-3, with D perhaps assigned TRBD1 or TRBD2 (5 bases each). V was shortened by 5 bases and J by 2 bases, with 14 bases between the two germline ends. Germline assignment: CDR1 MDHEN and CDR2 SYDVKM. The CDR3 extends over 15 amino acids. CDR3 sequence: CASSSPPGHTDTQYF. DNA of the CDR3: TGTGCCAGCAGTAGTCCCCCGGGGCACACAGATACGCAGTATTTT.

This clone appeared a single time. This chain links TRBV5-1 with TRBJ2-3, with TRBD1 matching 8 bases. V trimming: 5 bases; J trimming: 0 bases; junction bases outside the gene matches: 17. Germline values: CDR1 SGHRS, CDR2 YFSETQ. CDR3 length equals 19 residues. The chain's CDR3 is CASSWGQVFLTGSTDTQYF. As DNA, the CDR3 is TGCGCCAGCAGTTGGGGACAGGTCTTTCTAACTGGTAGCACAGATACGCAGTATTTT.

The V gene is TRBV6-5, the J gene TRBJ1-4, with D uncertain. The CDR3 totals 14 residues. Trimming removed 0 bases at V and 8 bases at J, with 10 bases between. Germline CDR1 reads MNHEY; CDR2 reads SVGAGI. The CDR3 DNA sequence: TGTGCCAGCAGTTACTCCGGGCAGCCGGAAAAACTGTTTTTT. The encoded protein is CASSYSGQPEKLFF.

The chain carries TRBV7-8 and TRBJ2-7, with TRBD2 matching over 10 bases. In germline, CDR1 is SGHVS, CDR2 FQNEAQ. The CDR3 is 15 amino acids. J lost 7 bases, V lost 5 bases, and 11 bases had no gene match. In nucleotides, the CDR3 is TGTGCCAGCAGCCTCGGGACTAGCGTTTTTCGAGAGCAGTACTTC. Amino acids: CASSLGTSVFREQYF.

The chain employs TRBV7-2 and TRBJ1-4; D remains unclear. The CDR3 consists of 12 residues. V was shortened by 7 bases and J by 5 bases, with 8 bases between the two germline ends. Germline lookup yields CDR1 SGHTA and CDR2 FQGNSA. Here the CDR3 reads CASKHPNEKLFF. The CDR3 DNA reads TGTGCCAGCAAGCACCCCAATGAAAAACTGTTTTTT.

The genes are TRBV7-6 and TRBJ2-1, with 14 bases matching TRBD2. The CDR3 contains 16 residues. V trimming: 3 bases; J trimming: 7 bases; junction bases outside the gene matches: 5. The V gene's germline CDR1 is SGHVS and CDR2 FNYEAQ. The CDR3 here is CASSLGTSGSLNEQFF. The CDR3 nucleotides read TGTGCCAGCAGCTTGGGGACTAGCGGGAGTCTAAATGAGCAGTTCTTC.